A single sample is the source of the 29 T cell receptor beta chains below, sequenced in a study of blood T cells in healthy people across ages. A second PCR, run for roughly 7 to 12 cycles, used a sample-barcoded 5' primer plus a J-beta primer mix. TCRdb used MiXCR to reprocess the 5' RACE reads, holding one entry per CDR3 protein. The sample lists 1.8 million or so distinct CDR3 sequences, roughly 43% occurring once. Sequencing used blood. Receptors originate from a human donor in good health.

The chain carries TRBV9 and TRBJ2-6; 8 bases map to TRBD2. The CDR3 covers 17 residues. The germline gives CDR1 SGDLS, CDR2 YYNGEE. V trimming: 5 bases; J trimming: 0 bases; junction bases outside the gene matches: 7. The CDR3 protein is CASRSSGPDSGANVLTF. The CDR3 coding sequence is TGTGCCAGCAGATCTAGCGGGCCTGACTCTGGGGCCAACGTCCTGACTTTC.

The chain combines TRBV20-1 with TRBJ1-2; D uncertain. Germline CDR1 reads DFQATT; CDR2 reads SNEGSKA (reference sequence). The CDR3 contains 15 residues. Trimming pared 1 base from V and 3 bases from J, leaving 15 bases between. The DNA for the CDR3 is TGCAGTGCTAGAGTGGTAGTCGCGGACCACTATGGCTACACCTTC. The encoded protein is CSARVVVADHYGYTF.

The chain combines TRBV11-3 with TRBJ2-5; D remains unclear. Germline V gene sequence: CDR1 SGHNT, CDR2 YENEEA. V dropped 5 bases and J dropped 0 bases, with 10 bases sitting between them. The CDR3 length is 14 residues. CDR3 coding DNA: TGTGCCAGCAGCGTAACTACGTACCAAGAGACCCAGTACTTC. Encoded protein: CASSVTTYQETQYF.

This chain links TRBV7-2 with TRBJ1-1; D remains unclear. The CDR3 has 11 residues. Between the trimmed V and J ends, which lost 4 bases and 6 bases, there was a span of 6 bases. Germline V gives CDR1 SGHTA, CDR2 FQGNSA. The CDR3 nucleotides are TGTGCCAGCAGCTCCCCAGCTGAAGCTTTCTTT. Protein: CASSSPAEAFF.

The chain has TRBV5-1 and TRBJ2-3, with D unclear. The CDR3 contains 16 residues. V was cut by 4 bases and J by 3 bases, with 18 bases left in between. From germline, CDR1 is SGHRS and CDR2 YFSETQ. CDR3 bases: TGCGCCAGCAGCATAGGACCCAATCCCTCGACAGATACGCAGTATTTT. It is translated as CASSIGPNPSTDTQYF. The full variable domain, its missing parts supplied by reference TRBV5-1 and TRBJ2-3, is KAGVTQTPRYLIKTRGQQVTLSCSPISGHRSVSWYQQTPGQGLQFLFEYFSETQRNKGNFPGRFSGRQFSNSRSEMNVSTLELGDSALYLCASSIGPNPSTDTQYFGPGTRLTVL.

To note about this clonotype: A read error is possible here, since a much larger clone lies one base away. The CDR3 loop reads CAGSSVGASGANVLTF. The CDR3 DNA follows: TGTGCCGGCAGTTCAGTGGGGGCGTCTGGGGCCAACGTCCTGACTTTC. The chain joins TRBV28 to TRBJ2-6; a weak D match, TRBD1 (6 bases). The V gene's germline CDR1 is MDHEN and CDR2 SYDVKM. CDR3 length: 16 residues. Filled out from reference TRBV28 and TRBJ2-6, the complete variable domain reads DVKVTQSSRYLVKRTGEKVFLECVQDMDHENMFWYRQDPGLGLRLIYFSYDVKMKEKGDIPEGYSVSREKKERFSLILESASTNQTSMYLCAGSSVGASGANVLTFGAGSRLTVL.

J is TRBJ2-5 and V is TRBV7-2, with D unclear. This CDR3 has 14 amino acids. Trimming removed 0 bases from V and 5 bases from J, with 10 bases in between. Germline loops: CDR1 SGHTA, CDR2 FQGNSA. For the CDR3, the DNA is TGTGCCAGCAGCTTAGCGCGTGGCAGGGAGACCCAGTACTTC. Its protein is CASSLARGRETQYF.

This chain joins TRBV5-6 and TRBJ2-7, with no clear D. CDR3 length equals 17 residues. Germline V gene sequence: CDR1 SGHDT, CDR2 YYEEEE. Trimming shortened V by 1 base and J by 2 bases, and 19 bases separated the two germline ends. The CDR3 DNA is TGTGCCAGCAGCTTGACCCATGCGTGGCAGTCCACCTACGAGCAGTACTTC. Translating it yields CASSLTHAWQSTYEQYF.

The V and J genes are TRBV29-1 and TRBJ2-3; D is perhaps TRBD2 (5 bases). The CDR3 runs 13 residues. Trimming took off 5 bases at V and 9 bases at J, with 18 bases between the two ends. CDR1 and CDR2 from the germline V gene are SQVTM and ANQGSEA. This CDR3 is CSVTALTRGTQYF. CDR3 coding DNA: TGCAGCGTTACCGCCCTCACGCGAGGGACGCAGTATTTT.

The rearrangement joins TRBV7-9 to TRBJ2-7; D may be TRBD1 or TRBD2 (5 bases each). This CDR3 has 13 residues. V was shortened by 5 bases and J by 3 bases, with 11 bases between the two germline ends. Germline V gene data show CDR1 as SEHNR and CDR2 as FQNEAQ (reference sequence). CDR3 coding DNA: TGTGCCAGCAGCCGGGACGGCCACTACGAGCAGTACTTC. Translated, it gives CASSRDGHYEQYF.

There are many counts of this clonotype. The chain recombines TRBV29-1 with TRBJ2-7, with 9 bases aligning to TRBD2. The CDR3 covers 14 residues. Trimming cost V 4 bases and J 6 bases; bases outside gene matches: 10. Germline V CDR1 and CDR2: SQVTM, ANQGSEA. The CDR3 here is CSVAGQGLALEQYF. Written as DNA, the CDR3 is TGCAGCGTTGCCGGTCAGGGACTAGCTCTCGAGCAGTACTTC.

The genes are TRBV20-1 and TRBJ2-7, with D perhaps given as TRBD1 or TRBD2 (5 bases each). V dropped 6 bases and J dropped 3 bases, with 12 bases sitting between them. This CDR3 has 12 residues. Germline values: CDR1 DFQATT, CDR2 SNEGSKA (reference sequence). This CDR3 reads CSAGPGDYEQYF. Here the CDR3 DNA reads TGCAGTGCGGGACCGGGCGACTACGAGCAGTACTTC.

This sequence joins TRBV7-2 and TRBJ2-1; D unresolved. The length of the CDR3 is 16 residues. V dropped 3 bases and J dropped 4 bases, with 16 bases sitting between them. CDR1 is SGHTA, CDR2 FQGNSA, per germline. This chain's CDR3 is CASSFAGGVLYNEQFF. The CDR3 DNA reads as TGTGCCAGCAGCTTCGCAGGTGGGGTCCTTTACAATGAGCAGTTCTTC.

V usage is TRBV27 and J usage is TRBJ2-1; TRBD2 matches 9 bases. The CDR3 loop spans 16 amino acids. V dropped 3 bases and J dropped 9; count of bases not matched to a gene: 12. Looked up from germline, CDR1 is MNHEY and CDR2 is SMNVEV (reference sequence). CDR3 DNA sequence: TGTGCCAGCAGTTTGTGGGCGAGCGGGGGGCTGATTGAGCAGTTCTTC. This sequence encodes CASSLWASGGLIEQFF.

The genes are TRBV20-1 and TRBJ2-5; tentative D call: TRBD2 (6 bases). Trimming removed 4 bases at V and 11 bases at J, with 38 bases between. The CDR3 runs to 19 residues. The germline V gene has CDR1 DFQATT and CDR2 SNEGSKA (reference sequence). The CDR3 bases are TGCAGTGCTATTCACGGTTTTGGGTCAGACCGTGAATCGGTTCGGGAGCAGTACTTC. Protein sequence: CSAIHGFGSDRESVREQYF.

The chain links TRBV5-1 to TRBJ2-1, with 8 bases matching TRBD2. This CDR3 has 15 amino acids. Germline V gene data show CDR1 as SGHRS and CDR2 as YFSETQ. Trimming took 1 base from V and 7 from J; bases not matched to a gene: 7. CDR3 amino acids: CASSLSLGGGNEQFF. The CDR3 DNA is TGCGCCAGCAGCTTGTCCCTTGGCGGGGGGAATGAGCAGTTCTTC.

The chain recombines TRBV29-1 with TRBJ1-1; D might be TRBD1 (6 bases). Germline CDR1 reads SQVTM; CDR2 reads ANQGSEA. V gave up 7 bases and J gave up 5 bases, with 14 bases separating them. The CDR3 totals 12 residues. In DNA, the CDR3 is TGCAGCGCACCCCTCCAGGGGACTGAAGCTTTCTTT. Encoded protein: CSAPLQGTEAFF.

The table lists this clonotype with a few counts. The chain has TRBV6-5 and TRBJ1-5; D might be TRBD1 (6 bases). V lost 5 bases to trimming and J lost 5 bases, with 10 bases between them. CDR3 length equals 13 residues. Germline lookup yields CDR1 MNHEY and CDR2 SVGAGI. The CDR3 DNA follows: TGTGCCAGCAGTAGGACAGTTTATCAGCCCCAGCATTTT. It encodes CASSRTVYQPQHF.

This clonotype was recorded many times. The V and J genes are TRBV4-2 and TRBJ2-2; 8 positions agree with TRBD2. CDR1 and CDR2 (germline): LGHNA, YNFKEQ. The CDR3 is 18 residues long. The junction had 10 bases not matched to a gene; V was cut back by 0 bases and J by 4 bases. The chain's CDR3 is CASSQEGEAGDPTGELFF. Here the CDR3 DNA reads TGTGCCAGCAGCCAAGAAGGAGAAGCGGGGGACCCCACCGGGGAGCTGTTTTTT.

This clonotype was counted once. The gene calls are TRBV20-1 and TRBJ2-5, with no clear D. This CDR3 comprises 14 residues. V lost 2 bases, J lost 11 bases, and 21 bases lay in between. The V gene's germline CDR1 is DFQATT and CDR2 SNEGSKA (reference sequence). DNA of the CDR3: TGCAGTGCTAGAAGTACGGCTTCCTCCTACGGGCAGTACTTC. Translated, it gives CSARSTASSYGQYF.

This clonotype appeared a few times. The rearrangement uses TRBV9 and TRBJ2-7; D is perhaps TRBD1 or TRBD2 (6 bases each). Germline CDR1 reads SGDLS; CDR2 reads YYNGEE. This CDR3 is built from 15 residues. V was shortened by 0 bases and J by 2 bases, with 12 bases between the two germline ends. The CDR3 region has the DNA TGTGCCAGCAGCGTAGTCGGAGGGGGACCCTACGAGCAGTACTTC. Translated: CASSVVGGGPYEQYF.

This clonotype was found a few times. The genes are TRBV20-1 and TRBJ1-1; D not resolved. Germline CDR1 reads DFQATT; CDR2 reads SNEGSKA (reference sequence). The CDR3 runs 15 residues. V lost 1 base and J 0 bases, leaving 12 bases between the germline ends. CDR3 sequence reads: CSARASEFMNTEAFF. The CDR3 DNA follows: TGCAGTGCTAGAGCCTCGGAGTTTATGAACACTGAAGCTTTCTTT.

This chain joins TRBV6-2 or TRBV6-3 and TRBJ1-2; 10 bases align to TRBD1. With V trimmed by 7 bases and J by 2 bases, 4 bases remained unmatched. CDR3 length equals 14 residues. Germline CDR1 is MNHEY and CDR2 is SVGEGT. CDR3 nucleotide sequence: TGTGCCAGCAAGGTGGGACAGGGGAACTATGGCTACACCTTC. As protein: CASKVGQGNYGYTF.

The table lists this clonotype with a few counts. V usage is TRBV7-9 and J usage is TRBJ2-1; possible D gene TRBD2, 7 bases. The V end lost 5 bases, the J end lost 5 bases, and 19 bases lay between the germline ends. Germline V gene sequence: CDR1 SEHNR, CDR2 FQNEAQ (reference sequence). The CDR3 runs 16 residues. The CDR3 DNA is TGTGCCAGCAGCGTAAGTGGGGGGGCCTTAAACAATGAGCAGTTCTTC. It yields the protein CASSVSGGALNNEQFF.

The CDR3, as DNA: TGCAGCGTTGAAGATGGACCGGTATCGGACTACCCTAACTATGGCTACACCTTC. It yields the protein CSVEDGPVSDYPNYGYTF. The rearrangement joins TRBV29-1 to TRBJ1-2; D gene ambiguous. Germline V CDR1 and CDR2: SQVTM, ANQGSEA. The CDR3 extends over 18 amino acids. Trimming took off 0 bases at V and 0 bases at J, with 20 bases between the two ends.

This clonotype was seen more than once but under ten times. This chain links TRBV12-3 or TRBV12-4 with TRBJ2-1, with D possibly being TRBD1 or TRBD2 (5 bases each). V was shortened by 6 bases and J by 5 bases, with 11 bases between the two germline ends. The CDR3 length is 13 residues. Here the CDR3 reads CASSIGTNNEQFF. Written as DNA, the CDR3 is TGTGCCAGCAGCATAGGGACGAACAATGAGCAGTTCTTC.

This sequence joins TRBV5-1 and TRBJ1-2, with D possibly TRBD1 on 5 matching bases. V lost 0 bases and J 6 bases, leaving 24 bases between the germline ends. Germline V gives CDR1 SGHRS, CDR2 YFSETQ. CDR3 length: 18 residues. The CDR3 loop reads CASSLEWDPRIMTNGYTF. The CDR3 DNA is TGCGCCAGCAGCTTGGAGTGGGACCCCCGAATCATGACAAATGGCTACACCTTC. The full variable domain, rest sourced from reference TRBV5-1 and TRBJ1-2, is KAGVTQTPRYLIKTRGQQVTLSCSPISGHRSVSWYQQTPGQGLQFLFEYFSETQRNKGNFPGRFSGRQFSNSRSEMNVSTLELGDSALYLCASSLEWDPRIMTNGYTFGSGTRLTVV.

V and J are TRBV5-8 and TRBJ2-2, with 8 bases fitting TRBD1. Unmatched junction bases numbered 7, after V lost 3 bases and J lost 3 bases. The CDR3 consists of 16 residues. Per germline, CDR1 SGHTS and CDR2 YDEGEE. The CDR3 bases are TGTGCCAGCAGCTCCGGACAGGGTGAATACACCGGGGAGCTGTTTTTT. Translated: CASSSGQGEYTGELFF.

Points on this clonotype: One junction end does not reproduce the germline sequence, and a read error may be involved. The CDR3 loop is CAGSRDRKSEQYF. The CDR3 region has the DNA TGTGCCGGCAGCCGGGACAGGAAGAGCGAGCAGTACTTC. The chain is built from TRBV7-6 and TRBJ2-4; TRBD1 aligns across 8 bases. The DNA end lines up better with TRBJ2-7; the J call may be wrong. CDR1 is SGHVS and CDR2 is FNYEAQ in the germline V gene. The CDR3 contains 13 residues.